The rows below give T cell receptor beta chains drawn from one sample of a study of blood T cell repertoires in COVID-19. The protocol was immunoSEQ multiplex PCR, while the TCRdb copy is restricted to in-frame clones and leaves out a portion. The sample has more than 150,000 clones; around 82% are singletons. Material: peripheral blood. The receptors stem from a woman older than 75 with acute or convalescent COVID-19. Each CDR3 is given with its conserved first and last residue. The order of the fields is CDR3 DNA, CDR3 protein, J gene, clone size, D gene, V gene. D genes are given only for firm matches. The size entry is marked missing in some rows and otherwise reads once, few, many or a size class.

CDR3nt: TGTGCCAGCGGCATGGGGGGCACTGAAGCTTTCTTT
CDR3aa: CASGMGGTEAFF
j_gene: TRBJ1-1
abundance: NA
d_gene: NA
v_gene: TRBV2

CDR3nt: TGTGCCAGCAGCCCTCTCGGGGGGCGATACGAGCAGTACTTC
CDR3aa: CASSPLGGRYEQYF
j_gene: TRBJ2-7
abundance: NA
d_gene: NA
v_gene: TRBV9

CDR3nt: TGTGCCTCCCCCCCCAGGGGGCAGTACGAGCAGTACTTC
CDR3aa: CASPPRGQYEQYF
j_gene: TRBJ2-7
abundance: few
d_gene: TRBD1
v_gene: TRBV6-5

CDR3nt: TGTGCCAGTAGTCCGGACAGAGCAAACACTGAAGCTTTCTTT
CDR3aa: CASSPDRANTEAFF
j_gene: TRBJ1-1
abundance: NA
d_gene: NA
v_gene: TRBV19

CDR3nt: TGTGCCAGCAGCTTAATGTCCGGGACTAGCGGGAGTTACAATGAGCAGTTCTTC
CDR3aa: CASSLMSGTSGSYNEQFF
j_gene: TRBJ2-1
abundance: NA
d_gene: TRBD2
v_gene: TRBV7-2

CDR3nt: TGTGCCAGCAGCTTGGTAGGGGTAGCAGATACGCAGTATTTT
CDR3aa: CASSLVGVADTQYF
j_gene: TRBJ2-3
abundance: NA
d_gene: NA
v_gene: TRBV5-4

CDR3nt: TGTGCCAGCAGTCGCGACAGGGCCTATGGCTACACCTTC
CDR3aa: CASSRDRAYGYTF
j_gene: TRBJ1-2
abundance: NA
d_gene: TRBD1
v_gene: TRBV3-1/TRBV3-2

CDR3nt: TGTGCCAGCAGCCGAACCGGACAGGTAGCCAAAAACATTCAGTACTTC
CDR3aa: CASSRTGQVAKNIQYF
j_gene: TRBJ2-4
abundance: NA
d_gene: TRBD1
v_gene: TRBV6-2/TRBV6-3

CDR3nt: TGCGCCAGCAGCTTGGCCCCACTTGGGCGGGGAGCCACAGATACGCAGTATTTT
CDR3aa: CASSLAPLGRGATDTQYF
j_gene: TRBJ2-3
abundance: NA
d_gene: NA
v_gene: TRBV5-1

CDR3nt: TGTGCCAGCAGCACTGTTAGCGGGGGTACGATGTCGGAGCAGTTCTTC
CDR3aa: CASSTVSGGTMSEQFF
j_gene: TRBJ2-1
abundance: NA
d_gene: TRBD2
v_gene: TRBV3-1/TRBV3-2

CDR3nt: TGTGCCAGCAGCTTAGGTGGGGCCAAGAACACTGAAGCTTTCTTT
CDR3aa: CASSLGGAKNTEAFF
j_gene: TRBJ1-1
abundance: NA
d_gene: NA
v_gene: TRBV7-2

CDR3nt: TGTGCCAGCAGCAGTGACAGGGGCCGGAGGCCCCAGCATTTT
CDR3aa: CASSSDRGRRPQHF
j_gene: TRBJ1-5
abundance: NA
d_gene: NA
v_gene: TRBV21-1

CDR3nt: TGTGCCAGCAGAAAACTAGCGGTTTACGAGCAGTACTTC
CDR3aa: CASRKLAVYEQYF
j_gene: TRBJ2-7
abundance: NA
d_gene: TRBD2
v_gene: TRBV7-9

CDR3nt: TGTGCCACCAGTGATTTTGACAGCCAAGAGACCCAGTACTTC
CDR3aa: CATSDFDSQETQYF
j_gene: TRBJ2-5
abundance: NA
d_gene: NA
v_gene: TRBV24-1

CDR3nt: TGTGCCAGCAGTTTATTAGGTCCGGGTCAGCCCCAGCATTTT
CDR3aa: CASSLLGPGQPQHF
j_gene: TRBJ1-5
abundance: NA
d_gene: NA
v_gene: TRBV27

CDR3nt: TGTGCTAGTGGTTTGGGACTCAGGGACAATGAGCAGTTCTTC
CDR3aa: CASGLGLRDNEQFF
j_gene: TRBJ2-1
abundance: once
d_gene: NA
v_gene: TRBV12-5

CDR3nt: TGTGCCAGCAGTTCCCCTAGCGGGGGGAGGTACGAGCAGTACTTC
CDR3aa: CASSSPSGGRYEQYF
j_gene: TRBJ2-7
abundance: NA
d_gene: TRBD2
v_gene: TRBV6-6

CDR3nt: TGTGCCAGCAGTGACAGGGGGAACACTGAAGCTTTCTTT
CDR3aa: CASSDRGNTEAFF
j_gene: TRBJ1-1
abundance: NA
d_gene: NA
v_gene: TRBV6-4

CDR3nt: TGTGCCAGTAGTATGCGTTCGGGGGAAGATACGCAGTATTTT
CDR3aa: CASSMRSGEDTQYF
j_gene: TRBJ2-3
abundance: NA
d_gene: NA
v_gene: TRBV19

CDR3nt: TGTGCCAGCAGCGTAGACCAGGCAGCGGGTCAGCCCCAGCATTTT
CDR3aa: CASSVDQAAGQPQHF
j_gene: TRBJ1-5
abundance: NA
d_gene: NA
v_gene: TRBV9

CDR3nt: TGTGCCAGTAGTACCACGTGGACAGACCACACTGAAGCTTTCTTT
CDR3aa: CASSTTWTDHTEAFF
j_gene: TRBJ1-1
abundance: NA
d_gene: NA
v_gene: TRBV19

CDR3nt: TGTGCCAGCAGCCCGGGACAGGGATTCTACGAGCAGTACTTC
CDR3aa: CASSPGQGFYEQYF
j_gene: TRBJ2-7
abundance: NA
d_gene: TRBD1
v_gene: TRBV7-3

CDR3nt: TGTGCCAGCAGTGTGGAGGACAGCTCCTACAATGAGCAGTTCTTC
CDR3aa: CASSVEDSSYNEQFF
j_gene: TRBJ2-1
abundance: NA
d_gene: NA
v_gene: TRBV7-2

CDR3nt: TGTGCCAGTAGTCTGAGGAGGACTGAAGCTTTCTTT
CDR3aa: CASSLRRTEAFF
j_gene: TRBJ1-1
abundance: NA
d_gene: NA
v_gene: TRBV19

CDR3nt: TGTGCCTGGAGTCCCGGGACACCTCCCGAGCAGTACTTC
CDR3aa: CAWSPGTPPEQYF
j_gene: TRBJ2-7
abundance: once
d_gene: NA
v_gene: TRBV30

CDR3nt: TGTGCCAGCAGCTCACGTGGGGGGGGCAATGAGCAGTTCTTC
CDR3aa: CASSSRGGGNEQFF
j_gene: TRBJ2-1
abundance: NA
d_gene: TRBD2
v_gene: TRBV5-4

CDR3nt: TGTGCCAGCAGCCTTGGGGGACAGTCACTCTCTGGAAACACCATATATTTT
CDR3aa: CASSLGGQSLSGNTIYF
j_gene: TRBJ1-3
abundance: NA
d_gene: TRBD1
v_gene: TRBV5-6

CDR3nt: TGTGCCAGCCAGCGATACAATGAGCAGTTCTTC
CDR3aa: CASQRYNEQFF
j_gene: TRBJ2-1
abundance: NA
d_gene: NA
v_gene: TRBV7-8

CDR3nt: TGTGCCATCAGTGACCTTCTAGGTGAGCAGTTCTTC
CDR3aa: CAISDLLGEQFF
j_gene: TRBJ2-1
abundance: medium-sized
d_gene: NA
v_gene: TRBV10-3